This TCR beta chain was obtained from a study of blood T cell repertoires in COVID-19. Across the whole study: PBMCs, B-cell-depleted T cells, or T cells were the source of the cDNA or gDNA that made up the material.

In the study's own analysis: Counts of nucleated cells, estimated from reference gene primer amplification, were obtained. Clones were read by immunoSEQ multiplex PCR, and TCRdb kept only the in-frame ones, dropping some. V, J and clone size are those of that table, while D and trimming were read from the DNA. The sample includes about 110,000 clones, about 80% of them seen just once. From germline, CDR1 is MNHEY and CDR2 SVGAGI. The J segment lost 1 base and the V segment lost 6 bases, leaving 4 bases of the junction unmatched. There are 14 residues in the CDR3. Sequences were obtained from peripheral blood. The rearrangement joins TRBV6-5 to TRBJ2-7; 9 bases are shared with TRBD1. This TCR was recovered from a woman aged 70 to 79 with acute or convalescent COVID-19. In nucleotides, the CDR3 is TGTGCCAGCAGGCCGGGACAGGGATCCTACGAGCAGTACTTC. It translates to CASRPGQGSYEQYF.